This TCR beta chain was captured in a study of CD8 T cells in Susac syndrome. After extraction with the RNeasy kit, roughly 0.45 to 1 ug of the RNA was reverse transcribed using random hexamers. MiXCR, applied by TCRdb to the immunoSEQ multiplex PCR reads, yields one record per CDR3 protein. The table lists about 300,000 distinct CDR3 sequences, around 84% of them singletons. In this sample, this clonotype turned up a few times. The V gene's germline CDR1 is SGHTA and CDR2 FQGNSA. The J segment lost 4 bases and the V segment lost 1 base, leaving 7 bases of the junction unmatched. The CDR3 covers 16 residues. High-throughput TCR beta sequencing covered peripheral CD8+ and CD4+ T cells.

The chain carries TRBV7-2 and TRBJ2-5, with 9 nucleotides matching TRBD2. The specimen was CD8+ T cells from PBMCs. The receptor's source is a human donor with multiple sclerosis. The CDR3 nucleotides read TGTGCCAGCAGCTTAGTGGTAGCGGGAGAGTCAGAGACCCAGTACTTC. Amino acid sequence: CASSLVVAGESETQYF.